Below, one T cell receptor beta chain is given with its context. Study processing details: Amplification of reference gene primers provided the estimated nucleated cell counts. This table comes from immunoSEQ multiplex PCR, and its TCRdb copy is limited to in-frame clones, with some not included. The V and J calls and clone size come from that table; D and trimming were worked out from the DNA. The sample holds some 150,000 clones, 85% to 90% seen once. The record originates from a study of blood T cell repertoires in COVID-19. At the level of the study: From the United States, Italy and Spain came samples of acute and convalescent COVID-19. T cells, B-cell-depleted T cells, or PBMCs supplied cDNA or gDNA.

This CDR3 has 15 residues. Trimming left V 1 base short and J 5 bases short, with 14 bases between. In germline, CDR1 is GTSNPN, CDR2 SVGIG (reference sequence). The chain recombines TRBV30 with TRBJ1-4; D gene uncertain. Sequenced material: peripheral blood. The sequence was obtained from a woman between 50 and 59 years old with active or convalescent COVID-19. The CDR3 DNA sequence: TGTGCCTGGAGTGACCTGGGCCTCGCGAATGAAAAACTGTTTTTT. Translated: CAWSDLGLANEKLFF.